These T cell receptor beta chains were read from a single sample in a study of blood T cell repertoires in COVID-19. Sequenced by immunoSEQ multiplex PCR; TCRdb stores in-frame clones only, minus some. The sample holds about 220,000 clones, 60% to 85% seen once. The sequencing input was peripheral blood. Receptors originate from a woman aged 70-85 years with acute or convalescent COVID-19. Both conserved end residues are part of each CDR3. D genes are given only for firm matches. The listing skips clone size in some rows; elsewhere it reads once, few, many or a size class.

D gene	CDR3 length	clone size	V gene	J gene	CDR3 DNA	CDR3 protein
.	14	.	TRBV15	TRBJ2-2	TGTGCCACCAGCAGACGTAGCGACACCGGGGAGCTGTTTTTT	CATSRRSDTGELFF
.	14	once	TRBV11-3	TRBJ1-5	TGTGCCAGCAGCTTACCGCTCAGGGCCCAGCCCCAGCATTTT	CASSLPLRAQPQHF
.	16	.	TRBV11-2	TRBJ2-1	TGTGCCAGCAGCTTAAGGGGGAGCAGCTCCTACAATGAGCAGTTCTTC	CASSLRGSSSYNEQFF
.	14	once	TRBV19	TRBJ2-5	TGTGCCAGTAGTCGGGCGGGGTGGCAAGAGACCCAGTACTTC	CASSRAGWQETQYF
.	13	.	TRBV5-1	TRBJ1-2	TGCGCCAGCAGCTTGCTTATAACAGATGGCTACACCTTC	CASSLLITDGYTF
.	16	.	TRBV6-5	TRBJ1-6	TGTGCCAGCAGTTACTCGTGGGGGGGCATTAATTCACCCCTCCACTTT	CASSYSWGGINSPLHF
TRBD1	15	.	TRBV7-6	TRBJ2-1	TGTGCCAGCAGCTTCGGGACAGGGGCCTACAATGAGCAGTTCTTC	CASSFGTGAYNEQFF
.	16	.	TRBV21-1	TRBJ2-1	TGTGCCAGCAGCAAACTCGTCGCGGTTGGGGGGAATGAGCAGTTCTTC	CASSKLVAVGGNEQFF
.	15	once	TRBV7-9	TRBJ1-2	TGTGCCAGCAGCTTAGCAGGCCAGGGTGACTATGGCTACACCTTC	CASSLAGQGDYGYTF
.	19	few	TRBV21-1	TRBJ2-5	TGTGCCAGCAGCAGCCAAGGACAGACTGGTTGGTTTATCCAAGAGACCCAGTACTTC	CASSSQGQTGWFIQETQYF
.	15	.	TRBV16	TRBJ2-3	TGTGCCAGCAGCCAATTGGGCGACCACACAGATACGCAGTATTTT	CASSQLGDHTDTQYF
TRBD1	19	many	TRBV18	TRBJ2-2	TGTGCCAGCTCACTATTCCTCGCCCGGGACAGGGCATCTGCCGGGGAGCTGTTTTTT	CASSLFLARDRASAGELFF
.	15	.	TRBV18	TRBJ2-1	TGTGCCAGCTCACCGCGTAGGGGGGGTAACAATGAGCAGTTCTTC	CASSPRRGGNNEQFF
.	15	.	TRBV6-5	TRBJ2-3	TGTGCCAGCAGTTACAGACAGCCTAGCACAGATACGCAGTATTTT	CASSYRQPSTDTQYF
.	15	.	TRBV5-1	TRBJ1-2	TGCGCCAGCAGCCACCCGGACACAGGAAGCTATGGCTACACCTTC	CASSHPDTGSYGYTF
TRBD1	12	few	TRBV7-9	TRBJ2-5	TGTGCCAGCAGCTGGGACAGGGAGACCCAGTACTTC	CASSWDRETQYF
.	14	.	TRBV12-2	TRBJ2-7	TGTGCAAGTCGCTTTCGGGACTCTCACTACGAGCAGTACTTC	CASRFRDSHYEQYF
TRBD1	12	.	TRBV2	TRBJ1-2	TGTGCCAGCAGGGGACAGGGCCAGGGCTACACCTTC	CASRGQGQGYTF
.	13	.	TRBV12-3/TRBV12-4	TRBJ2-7	TGTGCCAGCAGTTTGGTGACAGGGAGGGAGCAGTACTTC	CASSLVTGREQYF
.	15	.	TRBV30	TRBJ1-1	TGTGCCTGGAGTGTACTCCCGACAGGGAACACTGAAGCTTTCTTT	CAWSVLPTGNTEAFF
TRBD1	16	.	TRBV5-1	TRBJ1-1	TGCGCCAGCAGCATGGACCCTGGGGGTACAGGGGGCGGAACTTTCTTT	CASSMDPGGTGGGTFF
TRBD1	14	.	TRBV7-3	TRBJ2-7	TGTGCCAGCAGCCCCGGGACAGGGGATTACGAGCAGTACTTC	CASSPGTGDYEQYF
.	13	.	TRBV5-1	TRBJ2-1	TGCGCCAGCAGCTTAGGCGGATACAATGAGCAGTTCTTC	CASSLGGYNEQFF
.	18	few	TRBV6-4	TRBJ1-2	TGTGCCAAATCCCGCGGCGCCATCGAGGGGGATGGTGACTATGGCTACACCTTC	CAKSRGAIEGDGDYGYTF
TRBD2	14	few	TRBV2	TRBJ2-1	TGTGCCAGCGTGGGGACTAGCGTAACCAATGAGCAGTTCTTC	CASVGTSVTNEQFF
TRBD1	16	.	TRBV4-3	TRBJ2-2	TGCGCCAGCAGCCAACAGGGACAGGGGAGCGGCGGGGAGCTGTTTTTT	CASSQQGQGSGGELFF